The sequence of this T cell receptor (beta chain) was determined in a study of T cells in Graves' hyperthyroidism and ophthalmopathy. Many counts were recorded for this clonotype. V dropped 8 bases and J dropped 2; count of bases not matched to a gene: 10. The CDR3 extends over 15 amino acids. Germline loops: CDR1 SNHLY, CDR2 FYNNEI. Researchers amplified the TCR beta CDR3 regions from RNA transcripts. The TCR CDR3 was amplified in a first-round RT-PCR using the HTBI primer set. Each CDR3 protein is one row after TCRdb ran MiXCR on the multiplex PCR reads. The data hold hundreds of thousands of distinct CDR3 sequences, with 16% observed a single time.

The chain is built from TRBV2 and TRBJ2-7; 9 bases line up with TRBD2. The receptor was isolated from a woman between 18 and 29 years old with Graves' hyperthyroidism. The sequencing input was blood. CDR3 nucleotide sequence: TGTGCCAGCTATGACTTAGCGGGAGTGGCCTACGAGCAGTACTTC. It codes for CASYDLAGVAYEQYF.